Listed below are T cell receptor beta chains from one sample, sequenced in a study of blood T cell repertoires in COVID-19. Only in-frame clones appear in the TCRdb table, and some are missing; sequencing was by immunoSEQ multiplex PCR. The table records approximately 210,000 clones, about 77% of them present only once. The source material was PBMCs or T cells enriched from blood (not recorded which). The receptors stem from a woman aged 45-65 years with acute COVID-19. Each CDR3 is given with its conserved first and last residue. A D gene is named only where the DNA matches it firmly. Expanded clones get a size class; other rows say once, few or many, or leave the size out.

V	D	J	size	DNA	CDR3
TRBV28	TRBD1	TRBJ1-6	NA	TGTGCCAGCAGTCCGGGACAGGGAAATAATTCACCCCTCCACTTT	CASSPGQGNNSPLHF
TRBV5-5	NA	TRBJ1-2	NA	TGTGCCAGCAGCTCCCAGTCCCCTAACAGGGTTACAACCTATGGCTACACCTTC	CASSSQSPNRVTTYGYTF
TRBV6-5	NA	TRBJ1-1	NA	TGTGCCAGCAGTTCCGTACAGTGGAACACTGAAGCTTTCTTT	CASSSVQWNTEAFF
TRBV29-1	NA	TRBJ2-2	NA	TGCAGCGTGACTACAGGGAGTGGACGAACCGGGGAGCTGTTTTTT	CSVTTGSGRTGELFF
TRBV18	TRBD1	TRBJ2-5	NA	TGTGCCAGCTCACCCCAGGGGGCGGCGACCCAGTACTTC	CASSPQGAATQYF
TRBV7-3	TRBD2	TRBJ2-3	NA	TGTGCCAGCAGCTTAAATAGGCGGGGGGTCACAGATACGCAGTATTTT	CASSLNRRGVTDTQYF
TRBV28	NA	TRBJ1-3	NA	TGTGCCAGCAGTCCCCACCAGGCCTGGAACACCATATATTTT	CASSPHQAWNTIYF
TRBV21-1	NA	TRBJ2-3	once	TGTGCCAGCAGCCCCCCGGAGGGGCGCACAGATACGCAGTATTTT	CASSPPEGRTDTQYF
TRBV5-1	NA	TRBJ2-2	NA	TGCGCCAGCAGTGCCTCCCCGGGGGGCCTTAACACCGGGGAGCTGTTTTTT	CASSASPGGLNTGELFF
TRBV19	TRBD1	TRBJ1-5	few	TGTGCCAGTAGTGGACAACGGGACAGGGGAAATCAGCCCCAGCATTTT	CASSGQRDRGNQPQHF
TRBV7-3	TRBD2	TRBJ2-3	NA	TGTGCCAGCAGCTTAAGACTAGCGGGGGTAGATACGCAGTATTTT	CASSLRLAGVDTQYF
TRBV6-5	NA	TRBJ2-1	NA	TGTGCCAGCAGTTCCCCGGGACACATTTACAATGAGCAGTTCTTC	CASSSPGHIYNEQFF
TRBV28	NA	TRBJ1-4	NA	TGTGCCAGCAGTTCCAATGCAGGGGCAACTAATGAAAAACTGTTTTTT	CASSSNAGATNEKLFF
TRBV7-2	NA	TRBJ2-1	few	TGTGCCAGCACCTTCTCCGGGGGAAGCTCCTACAATGAGCAGTTCTTC	CASTFSGGSSYNEQFF
TRBV6-5	NA	TRBJ1-1	NA	TGTGCCAGCACCCTGACAGCGGAGGGCACTGAAGCTTTCTTT	CASTLTAEGTEAFF
TRBV14	NA	TRBJ1-3	NA	TGTGCCAGCAGCTTACAGGGTACCCTCTCTGGAAACACCATATATTTT	CASSLQGTLSGNTIYF
TRBV7-9	TRBD1	TRBJ2-1	few	TGTGCCAGCAGCTTTGCAGGGGGACCGTACAATGAGCAGTTCTTC	CASSFAGGPYNEQFF
TRBV5-1	NA	TRBJ1-1	NA	TGCGCCAGCAGCGGCGGACAGCCGAACACTGAAGCTTTCTTT	CASSGGQPNTEAFF
TRBV11-2	TRBD1	TRBJ1-4	NA	TGTGCCAGCAGCCAGTGGGGGCAGGGGGGTGAAAAACTGTTTTTT	CASSQWGQGGEKLFF
TRBV19	TRBD1	TRBJ1-2	NA	TGTGCCAGTAGTATGGGGACAGGGGGCGACTATGGCTACACCTTC	CASSMGTGGDYGYTF
TRBV28	NA	TRBJ2-1	once	TGTGCCAGCAGTTTATTCCCAGCCGGGGGTTACAATGAGCAGTTCTTC	CASSLFPAGGYNEQFF
TRBV25-1	TRBD1	TRBJ1-2	few	TGTGCCAGCTGTGGTTGGACAGGGAATGCCTATGGCTACACCTTC	CASCGWTGNAYGYTF
TRBV28	TRBD1	TRBJ1-2	few	TGTGCCAGCAGTTCAGACAGGGCTGGTATCTATGGCTACACCTTC	CASSSDRAGIYGYTF
TRBV12-3/TRBV12-4	NA	TRBJ2-3	NA	TGTGCCAGCAATTCGTACGGTACGCAGTATTTT	CASNSYGTQYF
TRBV9	TRBD1	TRBJ1-3	once	TGTGCCAGCAGCAAACGCGGAACAGGGGCTGGAAACACCATATATTTT	CASSKRGTGAGNTIYF
TRBV19	NA	TRBJ1-1	NA	TGTGCCAGTAGAAATAAAGGGGCCATGAACACTGAAGCTTTCTTT	CASRNKGAMNTEAFF
TRBV19	NA	TRBJ2-1	NA	TGTGCCAGTAGTAACTTGGTCGAGGTATACAATGAGCAGTTCTTC	CASSNLVEVYNEQFF
TRBV4-1	NA	TRBJ1-2	NA	TGCGCCAGCAGCCAAGATCCCTGGGCTCCCGACTATGGCTACACCTTC	CASSQDPWAPDYGYTF
TRBV2	TRBD1	TRBJ1-5	NA	TGTGCCAGCAGTTTAGACAGGGAGCGGCAGCCCCAGCATTTT	CASSLDRERQPQHF
TRBV6-5	TRBD1	TRBJ2-2	NA	TGTGCCAGCAGGGGGACAGTGACCACCGGGGAGCTGTTTTTT	CASRGTVTTGELFF
TRBV27	NA	TRBJ2-3	NA	TGTGCCAGCAGCCTTCGTGGGCCCGCAGATACGCAGTATTTT	CASSLRGPADTQYF
TRBV6-5	TRBD1	TRBJ2-5	NA	TGTGCCAGCAGTCCTACAGGGGTAGAGACCCAGTACTTC	CASSPTGVETQYF
TRBV29-1	NA	TRBJ1-4	NA	TGCAGCGCCTTCAGGTCAACTAATGAAAAACTGTTTTTT	CSAFRSTNEKLFF
TRBV3-1/TRBV3-2	NA	TRBJ1-4	NA	TGTGCCAGCAGCCACGCCGAGGGATATGGAAAACTGTTTTTT	CASSHAEGYGKLFF
TRBV7-8	TRBD1	TRBJ1-5	NA	TGTGCCAGCAGCTTAAGGACAGGGGTGGGCAATCAGCCCCAGCATTTT	CASSLRTGVGNQPQHF
TRBV28	TRBD1	TRBJ2-3	NA	TGTGCCAGCAGTCAAAGCCTGGACAGGGACCCGACAGATACGCAGTATTTT	CASSQSLDRDPTDTQYF
TRBV11-2	NA	TRBJ1-1	once	TGTGCCAGCAGCTTGGAGTTTGTTAGCACTGAAGCTTTCTTT	CASSLEFVSTEAFF